The sequence of this T cell receptor (beta chain) was determined in a study of blood T cell repertoires in COVID-19. The overall study: Both acute and convalescent COVID-19 samples were obtained from the United States, Italy and Spain. Sample material is recorded as cDNA or gDNA derived from T cells, B-cell-depleted T cells, or PBMCs.

V trimming: 3 bases; J trimming: 4 bases; junction bases outside the gene matches: 6. Per germline, CDR1 KGHDR and CDR2 SFDVKD. The CDR3 spans 15 residues. A few counts support this clone. Per the original data handling: Counts of nucleated cells, estimated from reference gene primer amplification, were obtained. Sequenced by immunoSEQ multiplex PCR; TCRdb stores in-frame clones only, minus some. That table gives V, J and clone size, and the DNA gave D and trimming. This table holds 220,000 or so clones, approximately 77% found once. The sequencing sample was made of peripheral blood. J is TRBJ2-3 and V is TRBV24-1; 7 bases are shared with TRBD1. This TCR was sampled from a woman at least 80 years old with acute or convalescent COVID-19. The CDR3 loop reads CATSDRTGFSDTQYF. CDR3 nucleotides: TGTGCCACCAGTGATCGGACAGGTTTTTCAGATACGCAGTATTTT.